The 26 T cell receptor beta chains reported below all come from one sample, sequenced in a study of blood T cell repertoires in COVID-19. The method was immunoSEQ multiplex PCR; TCRdb's version includes in-frame clones alone and lacks a portion of them. The sample lists some 31,000 clones, about 91% occurring once. The sample consisted of peripheral blood. The receptor set was obtained from a man aged 50-60 years with active COVID-19.

The CDR3 sequence is CASSLGGLYYEQYF. The CDR3 region has the DNA TGTGCCAGCAGCTTGGGGGGACTATACTACGAGCAGTACTTC. This sequence joins TRBV5-4 and TRBJ2-7; 7 bases agree with TRBD2. Germline CDR1 reads SGHNT; CDR2 reads YYREEE (reference sequence). Trimming cost V 0 bases and J 3 bases; bases outside gene matches: 3. CDR3 size: 14 residues.

The chain uses TRBV7-8 and TRBJ1-1; a weak D match, TRBD1 (6 bases). The CDR3 sequence is 14 residues long. V shed 2 bases and J shed 7 bases, with 14 bases lying between them. Germline lookup yields CDR1 SGHVS and CDR2 FQNEAQ. The CDR3 region has the DNA TGTGCCAGCAGCTTAAGGGGACATCCCTTTGAAGCTTTCTTT. Its protein is CASSLRGHPFEAFF.

The chain couples TRBV5-4 to TRBJ1-1, with D possibly matching TRBD1 (6 bases). Germline V gene sequence: CDR1 SGHNT, CDR2 YYREEE (reference sequence). This CDR3 has 16 amino acids. V was pared by 4 bases and J by 4 bases, with 20 bases between. As DNA, the CDR3 is TGTGCCAGCAGCCTGGGCGGATTAAGCAGGGGCACTGAAGCTTTCTTT. Translation: CASSLGGLSRGTEAFF. Drawing the rest from reference TRBV5-4 and TRBJ1-1, the complete variable domain is ETGVTQSPTHLIKTRGQQVTLRCSSQSGHNTVSWYQQALGQGPQFIFQYYREEENGRGNFPPRFSGLQFPNYSSELNVNALELDDSALYLCASSLGGLSRGTEAFFGQGTRLTVV.

This chain links TRBV4-2 with TRBJ2-7, with a weak D call TRBD1 (5 bases). This CDR3 region has 15 residues. Germline V gene lookup returns CDR1 LGHNA and CDR2 YNFKEQ. The V gene lost 4 bases and the J gene lost 0 bases, with 13 bases spanning the gap. The CDR3 sequence: CASSPQDTNSYEQYF. CDR3 sequence (DNA): TGTGCCAGCAGCCCTCAGGACACCAACTCCTACGAGCAGTACTTC.

This chain joins TRBV5-1 and TRBJ1-3, with D perhaps matching TRBD1 (6 bases). Deletions cut 4 bases from V and 0 bases from J, with 14 bases between. CDR1 SGHRS and CDR2 YFSETQ come from the germline V gene. The CDR3 consists of 16 residues. In DNA form, the CDR3 reads TGCGCCAGCAGCCTGGGGACAACCAGCTCTGGAAACACCATATATTTT. It yields the protein CASSLGTTSSGNTIYF.

V gene TRBV6-5 combines with J gene TRBJ1-5, with 7 bases that match TRBD1. This CDR3 has 15 residues. Germline loops: CDR1 MNHEY, CDR2 SVGAGI. V was pared by 4 bases and J by 2 bases, with 5 bases of the junction left unmatched. This chain's CDR3 is CASSSTGVGNQPQHF. CDR3 sequence (DNA): TGTGCCAGCAGTTCCACAGGGGTCGGCAATCAGCCCCAGCATTTT.

V and J are TRBV5-6 and TRBJ2-3; TRBD2 is a possible D gene (6 bases). Trimming took off 6 bases at V and 3 bases at J, with 11 bases between the two ends. Germline CDR1 is SGHDT and CDR2 is YYEEEE. This CDR3 has 13 amino acids. CDR3 sequence: CASNPGRTDTQYF. CDR3 bases: TGTGCCAGCAACCCAGGGAGGACAGATACGCAGTATTTT.

CDR3 amino acids: CASSASGRPYEQYF. The CDR3 DNA sequence: TGCGCCAGCAGCGCTTCGGGTCGCCCCTACGAGCAGTACTTC. The chain links TRBV5-1 to TRBJ2-7; D is uncertain. The CDR3 runs 14 residues. V shed 4 bases and J shed 2 bases, with 13 bases lying between them. Germline values: CDR1 SGHRS, CDR2 YFSETQ.

The chain is built from TRBV5-1 and TRBJ2-1, with D possibly TRBD1 on 5 matching bases. The germline V gene encodes CDR1 SGHRS and CDR2 YFSETQ. This CDR3 has 16 amino acids. V lost 0 bases to trimming and J lost 0 bases, with 10 bases between them. The CDR3 DNA is TGCGCCAGCAGCTTGGGGACATCGAGCTCCTACAATGAGCAGTTCTTC. It codes for CASSLGTSSSYNEQFF. Drawing the rest from reference TRBV5-1 and TRBJ2-1, the complete variable domain is KAGVTQTPRYLIKTRGQQVTLSCSPISGHRSVSWYQQTPGQGLQFLFEYFSETQRNKGNFPGRFSGRQFSNSRSEMNVSTLELGDSALYLCASSLGTSSSYNEQFFGPGTRLTVL.

Here the CDR3 DNA reads TGTGCCAGCTCACTCGGACAGGGGCCGAACACTGAAGCTTTCTTT. It encodes CASSLGQGPNTEAFF. The chain has TRBV18 and TRBJ1-1; 9 bases agree with TRBD1. Losses at the gene ends were 4 bases for V and 1 base for J; bases not matched to a gene: 4. The CDR3 extends over 15 amino acids. The germline CDR1 and CDR2 sequences are KGHSH and LQKENI.

The rearrangement joins TRBV6-5 to TRBJ2-7; D gene uncertain. Germline CDR1 is MNHEY and CDR2 is SVGAGI. The V gene lost 6 bases and the J gene lost 0 bases, with 12 bases spanning the gap. This CDR3 spans 14 amino acids. DNA of the CDR3: TGTGCCAGCAGCCTCCGGGTAACCTCCTACGAGCAGTACTTC. Protein product: CASSLRVTSYEQYF.

The V gene is TRBV19, the J gene TRBJ2-7; D possibly corresponds to TRBD2 (5 bases). Germline CDR1 LNHDA, CDR2 SQIVND (reference sequence). Trimming cost V 8 bases and J 3 bases, with 14 bases left between them. CDR3 length equals 13 residues. DNA of the CDR3: TGTGCCAGTGGTTACTCGAGGGACTACGAGCAGTACTTC. It translates to CASGYSRDYEQYF. The complete variable domain, with remaining parts taken from reference TRBV19 and TRBJ2-7, reads DGGITQSPKYLFRKEGQNVTLSCEQNLNHDAMYWYRQDPGQGLRLIYYSQIVNDFQKGDIAEGYSVSREKKESFPLTVTSAQKNPTAFYLCASGYSRDYEQYFGPGTRLTVT.

This chain joins TRBV7-8 and TRBJ1-1; TRBD1 is a possible D gene (5 bases). The CDR3 is 18 residues long. V was pared by 0 bases and J by 0 bases, with 17 bases between. The germline gives CDR1 SGHVS, CDR2 FQNEAQ. The CDR3 bases are TGTGCCAGCAGCTTAGCGGGGAGGGGCCCGTACCTGAACACTGAAGCTTTCTTT. Its translation: CASSLAGRGPYLNTEAFF.

This clone has just one count. Likely a read error: the CDR3 ends without its conserved phenylalanine or tryptophan. The DNA is omitted, as the CDR3 cannot be located on it reliably, and the CDR3 follows TCRdb's listing. The rearrangement uses TRBV9 and TRBJ2-7; TRBD1, as called in the table, went unchecked against the DNA. CDR1 is SGDLS and CDR2 is YYNGEE in the germline V gene. The length of the CDR3 is 12 amino acids, counting both ends. CDR3 residues: CASSVDGAIRDN.

The chain couples TRBV4-1 to TRBJ1-2, with D perhaps matching TRBD1 (6 bases). Germline V gene data show CDR1 as MGHRA and CDR2 as YSYEKL. The CDR3 runs to 14 residues. Trimming stripped 6 bases from V and 2 bases from J, with 13 bases between. CDR3 DNA sequence: TGCGCCAGCAGTCAGAGGGACACCAACTATGGCTACACCTTC. It is translated as CASSQRDTNYGYTF.

The rearrangement joins TRBV27 to TRBJ2-1; 9 nucleotides match TRBD1. The CDR3 consists of 16 residues. Germline CDR1 is MNHEY and CDR2 is SMNVEV (reference sequence). Trimming took 0 bases from V and 2 from J; bases not matched to a gene: 2. The CDR3 here is CASSLSGTGTYNEQFF. In DNA form, the CDR3 reads TGTGCCAGCAGTTTATCAGGGACAGGGACCTACAATGAGCAGTTCTTC.

The chain is built from TRBV13 and TRBJ2-7; 7 nucleotides match TRBD1. Germline trimming cut 2 bases from V and 0 bases from J; bases unmatched to any gene: 10. CDR3 length: 17 residues. Germline values: CDR1 PRHDT, CDR2 FYEKMQ (reference sequence). CDR3 amino acids: CASSLSGEGQSSYEQYF. The CDR3 nucleotides read TGTGCCAGCAGCTTAAGTGGAGAGGGACAGAGCTCCTACGAGCAGTACTTC.

The chain combines TRBV28 with TRBJ1-2; D possibly corresponds to TRBD1 (6 bases). V was shortened by 5 bases and J by 6 bases, with 16 bases between the two germline ends. Germline CDR1 is MDHEN and CDR2 is SYDVKM. The CDR3 has 14 amino acids. The CDR3 region is CASSPTGLRDGYTF. The CDR3, as DNA: TGTGCCAGCAGTCCAACAGGGTTGAGGGATGGCTACACCTTC.

V is TRBV21-1 and J is TRBJ2-3; the tabulated D call, TRBD2, remains unverified against the DNA. TRBV21-1 is annotated as a pseudogene. The CDR3 is 17 amino acids. This CDR3 reads CASSNRLAGPHRDTQYF. Written as DNA, the CDR3 is TGTGCCAGCAGCAACCGACTAGCGGGGCCGCACAGAGATACGCAGTATTTT.

V is TRBV4-1 and J is TRBJ2-4, with 12 bases fitting TRBD2. Germline V gene data show CDR1 as MGHRA and CDR2 as YSYEKL. V shed 1 base, J shed 7 bases, and the junction held 17 bases outside the gene matches. CDR3 size: 20 residues. The CDR3 here is CASSQAIKPGLAGWDNIQYF. The CDR3 coding sequence is TGCGCCAGCAGCCAAGCCATTAAACCGGGACTAGCGGGTTGGGACAACATTCAGTACTTC.

CDR3 loop: CASSAGGVAKNIQYF. The CDR3 coding sequence is TGTGCCAGCAGTGCAGGGGGTGTAGCCAAAAACATTCAGTACTTC. This chain connects TRBV2 to TRBJ2-4, with TRBD1 matching over 7 bases. The V gene's germline CDR1 is SNHLY and CDR2 FYNNEI. V was pared by 4 bases and J by 0 bases, with 3 bases of the junction left unmatched. CDR3 length: 15 amino acids.

The rearrangement uses TRBV5-4 and TRBJ2-7; the D gene is possibly TRBD2 (5 bases). Looked up from germline, CDR1 is SGHNT and CDR2 is YYREEE (reference sequence). The V end lost 2 bases, the J end lost 4 bases, and 13 bases lay between the germline ends. The CDR3 is 14 residues long. As DNA, the CDR3 is TGTGCCAGCAGCTTACCAGGCCGGACTTACGAGCAGTACTTC. Translated: CASSLPGRTYEQYF.

The J gene is TRBJ1-4, the V gene TRBV29-1; D is possibly TRBD1 (6 bases). This CDR3 is 14 amino acids long. Germline assignment: CDR1 SQVTM and CDR2 ANQGSEA. Trimming pared 6 bases from V and 0 bases from J, leaving 11 bases between. The CDR3 coding sequence is TGCAGCGTCCGACAGGCTTCAACTAATGAAAAACTGTTTTTT. It specifies CSVRQASTNEKLFF.

This chain links TRBV6-6 with TRBJ2-1, with 11 bases lining up with TRBD2. Unmatched junction bases numbered 13, after V lost 6 bases and J lost 9 bases. This CDR3 is built from 16 residues. Looked up from germline, CDR1 is MNHNY and CDR2 is SVGAGI (reference sequence). The CDR3 DNA sequence: TGTGCCAGCAGAAAAGACACTAGCGGGAGTTTTAGTGAGCAGTTCTTC. Its translation: CASRKDTSGSFSEQFF.

The CDR3 sequence: CASYDRENSPLHF. In nucleotides, the CDR3 is TGCGCCAGCTACGACAGGGAGAATTCACCCCTCCACTTT. The gene calls are TRBV5-1 and TRBJ1-6, with 7 bases fitting TRBD1. In germline, CDR1 is SGHRS, CDR2 YFSETQ. V gave up 7 bases and J gave up 7 bases; unmatched junction bases: 5. This CDR3 is 13 amino acids long.

The rearrangement links TRBV7-2 to TRBJ1-2; tentative D call: TRBD1 (5 bases). The ends were cut back, 5 bases at V and 6 bases at J, with 25 bases in the middle. Germline loops: CDR1 SGHTA, CDR2 FQGNSA. The CDR3 has 17 amino acids. CDR3 protein: CASSLSWWGDLKDGYTF. The CDR3 DNA follows: TGTGCCAGCAGCCTATCGTGGTGGGGGGATCTGAAGGATGGCTACACCTTC.